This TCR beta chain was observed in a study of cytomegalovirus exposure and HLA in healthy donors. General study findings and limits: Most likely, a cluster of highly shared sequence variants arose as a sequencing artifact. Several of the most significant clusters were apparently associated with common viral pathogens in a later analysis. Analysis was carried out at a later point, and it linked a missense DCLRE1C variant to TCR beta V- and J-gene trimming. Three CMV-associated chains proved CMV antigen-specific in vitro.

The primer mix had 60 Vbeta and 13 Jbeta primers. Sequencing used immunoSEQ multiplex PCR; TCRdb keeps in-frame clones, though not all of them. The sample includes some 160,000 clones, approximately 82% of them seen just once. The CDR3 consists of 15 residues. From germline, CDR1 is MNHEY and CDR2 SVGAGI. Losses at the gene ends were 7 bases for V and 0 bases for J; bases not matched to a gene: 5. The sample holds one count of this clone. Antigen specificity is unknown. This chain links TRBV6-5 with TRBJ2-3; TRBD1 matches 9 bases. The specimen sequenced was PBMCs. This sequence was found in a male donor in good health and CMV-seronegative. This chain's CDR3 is CASTLGQGSTDTQYF. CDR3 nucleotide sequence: TGTGCCAGCACCCTCGGACAGGGGAGCACAGATACGCAGTATTTT.